The clone carrying this T cell receptor beta chain was seen a handful of times. No antigen is known for it. The source of the sample is a study of graft-versus-host responses after intestinal transplantation. Background on the study: Transplantation in recipients was multivisceral, liver-intestinal, or isolated intestinal. Tacrolimus and steroids were given for roughly 3 years to all recipients after anti-thymocyte globulin induction.

Per the germline V gene, CDR1 is SGDLS and CDR2 is YYNGEE. This CDR3 region has 16 residues. V was trimmed by 4 bases and J by 6 bases, leaving 21 bases between them. Profiled with immunoSEQ multiplex PCR; TCRdb holds only in-frame clones, not every one. The table has about 91,000 clones, approximately 90% seen once. Study-level points and caveats: The authors found GvH clones in recipient marrow, some appearing first in ileum or blood. Early after transplant, HvG declines were associated with peak levels of circulating GvH clones.

This chain connects TRBV9 to TRBJ2-3; D might be TRBD2 (7 bases). The TCR originated in a human donor who was the organ donor for an intestinal transplant. Sequences were derived from unstimulated CD4+ T cells sorted from spleen or lymph node cells, sampled before transplant. CDR3 bases: TGTGCCAGCAGCCCAAGGGGGGGAATCCCGCCGGATACGCAGTATTTT. Translating gives CASSPRGGIPPDTQYF.